These T cell receptor beta chains were read from a single sample in a study of shared clonotypes between healthy human individuals. Using immunoSEQ multiplex PCR, the repertoire was profiled, and TCRdb retains in-frame clones only, with some absent. The sample has approximately 700,000 clones; approximately 73% are singletons. Sequencing was performed on memory CD4+ T cells sorted from blood. Receptors were obtained from a woman younger than 45 in good health. The CDR3 runs from the conserved cysteine through the conserved F or W. D genes are given only for firm matches. Part of the rows lack a size; the others show once, few, many or a class for expanded clones.

.,.,TRBV7-9,TRBJ2-3,CASSALQNTDTQYF,TGTGCCAGCAGCGCCCTGCAGAACACGGATACGCAGTATTTT
.,.,TRBV6-5,TRBJ2-1,CASSYTGASYNEQFF,TGTGCCAGCAGTTACACGGGAGCTAGCTACAATGAGCAGTTCTTC
.,.,TRBV4-1,TRBJ1-5,CASSQDADLGSNQPQHF,TGCGCCAGCAGCCAAGATGCGGATTTGGGTAGCAATCAGCCCCAGCATTTT
.,TRBD1,TRBV5-1,TRBJ1-3,CASSQGQPPGDGIYF,TGCGCCAGCAGCCAGGGACAGCCGCCGGGAGATGGCATATATTTT
few,TRBD1,TRBV10-3,TRBJ2-1,CAISDPGTGRLNEQFF,TGTGCCATCAGTGACCCCGGGACAGGGAGGCTCAATGAGCAGTTCTTC
.,TRBD1,TRBV27,TRBJ1-5,CASRLGQGAWQPQHF,TGTGCCAGCAGACTGGGACAGGGGGCTTGGCAGCCCCAGCATTTT
.,TRBD2,TRBV5-1,TRBJ2-5,CASSLSAGSGEETQYF,TGCGCCAGCAGCTTGTCCGCGGGGAGCGGGGAAGAGACCCAGTACTTC
.,.,TRBV2,TRBJ2-1,CASSELVVRNEQFF,TGTGCCAGCAGTGAACTAGTGGTTCGCAATGAGCAGTTCTTC
.,TRBD2,TRBV5-1,TRBJ2-3,CASSSWTTSGRKTDTQYF,TGCGCCAGCAGCTCATGGACGACTAGCGGGAGGAAGACAGATACGCAGTATTTT
few,TRBD1,TRBV2,TRBJ2-2,CASQQNDRGGGELFF,TGTGCCAGCCAACAGAATGACAGGGGAGGCGGGGAGCTGTTTTTT
many,TRBD2,TRBV11-2,TRBJ2-1,CASSSYSGSSYNEQFF,TGTGCCAGCAGCTCTTATAGCGGGAGCTCCTACAATGAGCAGTTCTTC
.,TRBD2,TRBV9,TRBJ2-1,CASSVGAGVEQFF,TGTGCCAGCAGCGTAGGAGCGGGAGTTGAGCAGTTCTTC
.,.,TRBV7-2,TRBJ2-1,CASSGDASGNEQFF,TGTGCCAGCAGCGGGGACGCAAGCGGCAATGAGCAGTTCTTC
.,.,TRBV5-4,TRBJ2-1,CASSFMEGNEQFF,TGTGCCAGCAGCTTTATGGAGGGCAATGAGCAGTTCTTC
.,.,TRBV27,TRBJ1-3,CASSLSWASGNTIYF,TGTGCCAGCAGTTTATCTTGGGCCTCTGGAAACACCATATATTTT
.,TRBD2,TRBV28,TRBJ2-1,CASSLSGPLAGGVGEQFF,TGTGCCAGCAGTTTATCAGGCCCACTAGCGGGAGGAGTCGGTGAGCAGTTCTTC
.,.,TRBV2,TRBJ2-3,CASWTWSTDTQYF,TGTGCCAGCTGGACCTGGAGCACAGATACGCAGTATTTT
.,TRBD2,TRBV9,TRBJ2-3,CASSVGGLEGYTQYF,TGTGCCAGCAGCGTAGGGGGACTAGAGGGATATACGCAGTATTTT
.,.,TRBV10-3,TRBJ2-5,CAISVGGAEETQYF,TGTGCCATCAGTGTTGGGGGGGCGGAGGAGACCCAGTACTTC
.,TRBD2,TRBV5-1,TRBJ2-3,CASSYTSGRTDTQYF,TGCGCCAGCAGCTACACTAGCGGGAGGACAGATACGCAGTATTTT
.,.,TRBV6-1,TRBJ1-2,CASSESHYGYTF,TGTGCCAGCAGTGAATCTCACTATGGCTACACCTTC
few,.,TRBV28,TRBJ2-7,CASRTGGYEQYF,TGTGCCAGCAGGACCGGGGGATACGAGCAGTACTTC